These 16 T cell receptor beta chains came from one sample sequenced in a study of cytomegalovirus exposure and HLA in healthy donors. The PCR employed 60 Vbeta primers together with 13 Jbeta primers. Sequenced by immunoSEQ multiplex PCR; TCRdb stores in-frame clones only, minus some. The repertoire table contains 100,000 to 150,000 clones. Sequenced: PBMCs. The receptors originated from a man aged 18 to 35 in good health and CMV-seronegative.

CDR3 nucleotide sequence: TGCAGCGTTGACGGGACAGATCACGAAAAACTGTTTTTT. This encodes CSVDGTDHEKLFF. The V and J genes are TRBV29-1 and TRBJ1-4, with 7 bases aligning to TRBD1. This CDR3 has 13 amino acids. After removal of 3 bases from V and 8 bases from J, the junction contained 6 bases not matched to a gene. Germline V gene lookup returns CDR1 SQVTM and CDR2 ANQGSEA.

The J gene is TRBJ2-1, the V gene TRBV6-1; the D gene is possibly TRBD2 (6 bases). This CDR3 has 14 residues. V gave up 2 bases and J gave up 4 bases, with 9 bases separating them. CDR1 MNHNS and CDR2 SASEGT come from the germline V gene. Here the CDR3 DNA reads TGTGCCAGCAGTGAATTACGGGGGTACAATGAGCAGTTCTTC. It yields the protein CASSELRGYNEQFF.

V is TRBV6-8 and J is TRBJ2-1; TRBD2 aligns across 9 bases. The length of the CDR3 is 16 residues. From germline, CDR1 is MNHGY and CDR2 SAAAGT. V shed 6 bases, J shed 3 bases, and the junction held 9 bases outside the gene matches. CDR3 DNA sequence: TGTGCCAGCAGGTCGACTAGCGGCGCTAACTACAATGAGCAGTTCTTC. This codes for CASRSTSGANYNEQFF.

CDR3 protein: CASSALPKGSYNSPLHF. The DNA of the CDR3 is TGCGCCAGCAGTGCTCTTCCGAAGGGGTCCTATAATTCACCCCTCCACTTT. The rearrangement uses TRBV10-2 and TRBJ1-6, with a weak D call TRBD1 (5 bases). There are 17 residues in the CDR3. Trimming pared 4 bases from V and 1 base from J, leaving 14 bases between. The germline V gene has CDR1 WSHSY and CDR2 SAAADI.

The chain carries TRBV23-1 and TRBJ2-5; 10 positions match TRBD1. TRBV23-1 is marked as an open reading frame, function uncertain. V shed 9 bases and J 5 bases; nucleotides not matched to a gene: 9. The CDR3 is 14 residues long. The CDR3 here is CARPLPDRGETQYF. DNA for the CDR3: TGCGCCAGGCCCCTCCCGGACAGGGGGGAGACCCAGTACTTC.

This chain links TRBV11-2 with TRBJ2-7; D perhaps matches TRBD2 (5 bases). V shed 1 base and J shed 2 bases, with 18 bases lying between them. This CDR3 is built from 17 residues. Germline CDR1 and CDR2: SGHAT and FQNNGV. The CDR3 spells CASSLGKGAGRTYEQYF. DNA of the CDR3: TGTGCCAGCAGCTTAGGTAAGGGCGCGGGCCGAACCTACGAGCAGTACTTC.

V gene TRBV10-1 combines with J gene TRBJ1-1; the D gene is possibly TRBD1 (6 bases). The CDR3 runs to 11 residues. CDR1 is WNHNN and CDR2 is SYGVQD in the germline V gene (reference sequence). Trimming took 4 bases from V and 13 from J, leaving 13 bases between them. Written as DNA, the CDR3 is TGCGCCAGCAGTGTGGACAGCCAGCTTTTCTTT. Translated: CASSVDSQLFF.

The chain links TRBV28 to TRBJ2-7; a possible D gene is TRBD2 (5 bases). The CDR3 length is 14 residues. The V and J ends lost 6 bases and 5 bases respectively, with 17 bases between them. Germline V gene data show CDR1 as MDHEN and CDR2 as SYDVKM. The CDR3 nucleotides are TGTGCCAGCAGGAACCCGGGGATTCTCGACGAGCAGTACTTC. Translating it yields CASRNPGILDEQYF.

The chain joins TRBV9 to TRBJ2-3, with D tentatively TRBD2 (6 bases). CDR3 length: 16 amino acids. Germline V CDR1 and CDR2: SGDLS, YYNGEE. Deletions cut 0 bases from V and 2 bases from J, with 13 bases between. CDR3 loop: CASSVGTSFATDTQYF. The CDR3 DNA is TGTGCCAGCAGCGTAGGAACTAGCTTTGCCACAGATACGCAGTATTTT.

The chain couples TRBV29-1 to TRBJ1-2; 8 positions match TRBD1. The V gene end was trimmed by 6 bases and the J gene end by 2 bases; junction bases not matched to a gene: 8. Germline values: CDR1 SQVTM, CDR2 ANQGSEA. This CDR3 has 14 amino acids. The CDR3 nucleotides read TGCAGCGTCGCCGACAGGGGAGCCAACTATGGCTACACCTTC. Amino acids: CSVADRGANYGYTF. The full variable domain, rest sourced from reference TRBV29-1 and TRBJ1-2, is SAVISQKPSRDICQRGTSLTIQCQVDSQVTMMFWYRQQPGQSLTLIATANQGSEATYESGFVIDKFPISRPNLTFSTLTVSNMSPEDSSIYLCSVADRGANYGYTFGSGTRLTVV.

This chain uses TRBV5-1 with TRBJ2-7, with TRBD1 matching 7 bases. The CDR3 spans 14 residues. Germline V lookup: CDR1 SGHRS, CDR2 YFSETQ. J gave up 6 bases and V 0 bases, and 6 bases lay outside the gene matches. CDR3 sequence reads: CASSLVQGGGEQYF. The CDR3 DNA is TGCGCCAGCAGCTTGGTGCAAGGGGGCGGCGAGCAGTACTTC. The complete variable domain, with remaining parts taken from reference TRBV5-1 and TRBJ2-7, reads KAGVTQTPRYLIKTRGQQVTLSCSPISGHRSVSWYQQTPGQGLQFLFEYFSETQRNKGNFPGRFSGRQFSNSRSEMNVSTLELGDSALYLCASSLVQGGGEQYFGPGTRLTVT.

This chain uses TRBV27 with TRBJ2-6; 8 bases fit TRBD1. The junction had 7 bases not matched to a gene; V was cut back by 3 bases and J by 0 bases. CDR1 and CDR2 (germline): MNHEY, SMNVEV (reference sequence). The CDR3 has 18 amino acids. CDR3 DNA: TGTGCCAGCAGTTTGTCCGGACAGGGCCTCTCTGGGGCCAACGTCCTGACTTTC. This gives the protein CASSLSGQGLSGANVLTF.

The gene calls are TRBV30 and TRBJ2-7, with 7 positions matching TRBD2. The length of the CDR3 is 15 residues. Trimming took 3 bases from V and 0 from J; bases not matched to a gene: 8. Per the germline V gene, CDR1 is GTSNPN and CDR2 is SVGIG (reference sequence). CDR3 sequence reads: CAWSVKWEGSYEQYF. CDR3 bases: TGTGCCTGGAGCGTAAAGTGGGAGGGCTCCTACGAGCAGTACTTC.

J is TRBJ2-1 and V is TRBV5-1; TRBD2 matches 10 bases. The CDR3 sequence is 13 residues long. The germline gives CDR1 SGHRS, CDR2 YFSETQ. V gave up 5 bases and J gave up 9 bases; unmatched junction bases: 5. Here the CDR3 reads CASSPGLATEQFF. The CDR3 DNA reads as TGCGCCAGCAGTCCGGGACTAGCGACTGAGCAGTTCTTC.

This rearrangement joins TRBV6-5 to TRBJ2-2, with D maybe TRBD2 (6 bases). Germline V gene data show CDR1 as MNHEY and CDR2 as SVGAGI. Trimming left V 6 bases short and J 8 bases short, with 13 bases between. The CDR3 has 13 residues. CDR3 residues: CASRSAGIGELFF. CDR3 DNA sequence: TGTGCCAGCAGGTCCGCGGGGATTGGGGAGCTGTTTTTT.

The chain joins TRBV6-1 to TRBJ1-1, with TRBD1 as a possible D gene (5 bases). This CDR3 has 17 amino acids. Germline CDR1 and CDR2: MNHNS and SASEGT. V was clipped by 1 base and J by 5 bases, with 20 bases between them. The CDR3 nucleotides read TGTGCCAGCAGTGAAGTCGGGGCCAGAGGGGAGGATACTGAAGCTTTCTTT. Translating gives CASSEVGARGEDTEAFF.